The TCR beta chain under discussion was sequenced for a study of cytomegalovirus exposure and HLA in healthy donors. For the study at large: Later analysis reported that the 120 or so validation repertoires shared the platform of the 500 to 750 first-cohort repertoires.

Generated by immunoSEQ multiplex PCR, the TCRdb table keeps only in-frame clones and is missing some. This table holds some 90,000 clones, 96% found once. Note on this clone: What it recognizes is unknown.

Study-wide results and limits: The classifier reportedly diagnosed cytomegalovirus status with high specificity and sensitivity. The investigators catalogued 164 TCR beta chains as cytomegalovirus-associated.

The sequencing input was PBMCs. This clonotype originated in a young man in good health and CMV-seronegative.

The CDR3 loop reads CASSLLPRGTVLNEKLFF. The CDR3, as DNA: TGTGCCAGCAGTTTACTCCCTAGGGGTACGGTCCTAAATGAAAAACTGTTTTTT. The chain combines TRBV28 with TRBJ1-4, with D perhaps matching TRBD1 (5 bases). The CDR3 runs to 18 residues. Looked up from germline, CDR1 is MDHEN and CDR2 is SYDVKM. Trimming took 2 bases from V and 5 from J, leaving 21 bases between them.